This TCR beta chain was documented in a study of blood T cell repertoires in COVID-19. The wider study: Donors in the United States, Italy and Spain gave samples during acute or convalescent COVID-19. PBMCs, B-cell-depleted T cells, or T cells provided the cDNA or gDNA that made up the material.

Original processing methods: Researchers report that nucleated cell counts were estimated from reference gene primer amplification. The method was immunoSEQ multiplex PCR; TCRdb's version includes in-frame clones alone and lacks a portion of them. V and J calls plus clone size are reproduced from that table; the DNA served to infer D and trimming. Among about 74,000 clones listed, 75% to 85% were seen once. The trim removed 3 bases at V and 5 bases at J, leaving 10 bases unmatched. In germline, CDR1 is SGHNT, CDR2 YYREEE (reference sequence). The CDR3 sequence is 15 residues long. Sequencing used peripheral blood. The genes are TRBV5-4 and TRBJ2-5; TRBD1 matches 7 bases. The sequence derives from a human donor in a cohort sampled during active COVID-19. The CDR3 nucleotides are TGTGCCAGCAGCTCTCTAAGAGGGGGCATGGAGACCCAGTACTTC. It encodes CASSSLRGGMETQYF.